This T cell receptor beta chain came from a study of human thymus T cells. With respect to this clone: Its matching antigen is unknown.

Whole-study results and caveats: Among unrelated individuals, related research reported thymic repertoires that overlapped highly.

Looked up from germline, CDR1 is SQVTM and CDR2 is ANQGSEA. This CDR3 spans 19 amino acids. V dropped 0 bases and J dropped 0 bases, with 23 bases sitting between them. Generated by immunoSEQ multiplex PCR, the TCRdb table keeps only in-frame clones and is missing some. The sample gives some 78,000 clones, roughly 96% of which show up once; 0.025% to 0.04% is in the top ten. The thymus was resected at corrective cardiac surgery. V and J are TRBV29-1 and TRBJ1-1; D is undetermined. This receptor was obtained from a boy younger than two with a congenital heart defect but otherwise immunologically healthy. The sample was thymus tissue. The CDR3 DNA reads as TGCAGCGTTGAAGACCGTGTGACATGGCGCGAAGGGATGAACACTGAAGCTTTCTTT. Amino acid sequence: CSVEDRVTWREGMNTEAFF.